These 22 T cell receptor beta chains came from one sample sequenced in a study of blood T cell repertoires in COVID-19. The repertoire was sequenced with immunoSEQ multiplex PCR; TCRdb's copy has only in-frame clones and lacks some. The sample holds about 54,000 clones, roughly 84% seen once. The sample was peripheral blood. Source of these receptors: a man aged 45-65 years with active COVID-19.

This sequence joins TRBV28 and TRBJ2-3; 10 bases agree with TRBD1. Germline lookup yields CDR1 MDHEN and CDR2 SYDVKM. Trimming removed 3 bases from V and 5 bases from J; junction bases left unmatched: 5. The CDR3 has 15 amino acids. This CDR3 reads CASSLEDRGLDTQYF. As DNA, the CDR3 is TGTGCCAGCAGTTTGGAGGACAGGGGGTTAGATACGCAGTATTTT.

The chain recombines TRBV19 with TRBJ2-1; TRBD2 matches at 10 bases. This CDR3 spans 16 amino acids. With 3 bases clipped from V and 10 bases from J, the junction kept 12 bases outside the gene matches. CDR1 LNHDA and CDR2 SQIVND come from the germline V gene (reference sequence). The CDR3 loop is CASSMGTSVLGVEQFF. In DNA, the CDR3 is TGTGCCAGTAGTATGGGGACTAGCGTCCTAGGCGTGGAGCAGTTCTTC.

This chain joins TRBV28 and TRBJ2-7, with 10 bases fitting TRBD1. Germline CDR1 reads MDHEN; CDR2 reads SYDVKM. With 4 bases clipped from V and 2 bases from J, the junction kept 2 bases outside the gene matches. This CDR3 is 14 amino acids long. The CDR3 region has the DNA TGTGCCAGCAGTTCGGGGACAGGGGCCTACGAGCAGTACTTC. Translating it yields CASSSGTGAYEQYF.

The chain joins TRBV9 to TRBJ2-3; D is perhaps TRBD2 (5 bases). Germline-derived CDR1 and CDR2 are SGDLS and YYNGEE. CDR3 length equals 15 residues. Trimming took 4 bases from V and 0 from J, leaving 12 bases between them. CDR3 sequence reads: CASSPHSGSTDTQYF. CDR3 DNA sequence: TGTGCCAGCAGCCCCCACAGCGGTAGCACAGATACGCAGTATTTT.

The rearrangement links TRBV2 to TRBJ1-1; TRBD1 might be the D (6 bases). V was shortened by 5 bases and J by 8 bases, with 21 bases between the two germline ends. The length of the CDR3 is 15 residues. The germline CDR1 and CDR2 sequences are SNHLY and FYNNEI. CDR3 sequence (DNA): TGTGCCAGCAGTAGAGATTTCCCCGGGGGGGCCGAAGCTTTCTTT. This sequence encodes CASSRDFPGGAEAFF.

The gene calls are TRBV7-9 and TRBJ2-2; 9 bases match TRBD1. V was pared by 6 bases and J by 3 bases, with 5 bases of the junction left unmatched. The V gene's germline CDR1 is SEHNR and CDR2 FQNEAQ (reference sequence). The CDR3 is 15 residues long. The CDR3 bases are TGTGCCAGCAGTTCAGGACAGGGGTACACCGGGGAGCTGTTTTTT. This gives the protein CASSSGQGYTGELFF.

This rearrangement joins TRBV19 to TRBJ1-5; the D gene is possibly TRBD1 (6 bases). Trimming left V 9 bases short and J 6 bases short, with 18 bases between. This CDR3 has 14 residues. CDR1 is LNHDA and CDR2 is SQIVND in the germline V gene (reference sequence). The CDR3 nucleotides read TGTGCCAGCGGTACAGGGCTCGGGACTCAGCCCCAGCATTTT. Translation: CASGTGLGTQPQHF.

This clone showed up just once. J is TRBJ2-5 and V is TRBV9; D may be TRBD2 (5 bases). The CDR3 contains 13 residues. V was shortened by 4 bases and J by 1 base, with 8 bases between the two germline ends. Germline V gives CDR1 SGDLS, CDR2 YYNGEE. The CDR3 reads CASSIRGQETQYF. The CDR3 nucleotides read TGTGCCAGCAGCATCCGGGGCCAAGAGACCCAGTACTTC.

The chain employs TRBV3-1 (or the pseudogene TRBV3-2) and TRBJ2-1; D is uncertain. Germline-derived CDR1 and CDR2 are LGHDT and YNNKEL (reference sequence). Trimming took off 1 base at V and 0 bases at J, with 13 bases between the two ends. The CDR3 sequence is 17 residues long. CDR3 DNA: TGTGCCAGCAGCCAAGGGCGGAGAAAAAGCTCCTACAATGAGCAGTTCTTC. It specifies CASSQGRRKSSYNEQFF.

This chain joins TRBV7-9 and TRBJ1-3; a possible D gene is TRBD1 (5 bases). The CDR3 length is 14 residues. Germline lookup yields CDR1 SEHNR and CDR2 FQNEAQ (reference sequence). Trimming removed 2 bases from V and 2 bases from J, with 7 bases in between. CDR3 DNA sequence: TGTGCCAGCAGCTTAAGCAGGGCTGGAAACACCATATATTTT. The encoded protein is CASSLSRAGNTIYF.

The V and J genes are TRBV5-4 and TRBJ1-6; 8 positions match TRBD1. The junction had 9 bases not matched to a gene; V was cut back by 4 bases and J by 9 bases. The V gene's germline CDR1 is SGHNT and CDR2 YYREEE (reference sequence). The CDR3 has 15 amino acids. DNA of the CDR3: TGTGCCAGCAGCCCCGGGACAGGACCGGGTTCACCCCTCCACTTT. It is translated as CASSPGTGPGSPLHF.

This clone came up once. The same CDR3 is also encoded by other DNA sequences in this sample. V and J are TRBV6-5 and TRBJ1-4; D may be TRBD1 (5 bases). Germline CDR1 and CDR2: MNHEY and SVGAGI. This CDR3 has 14 amino acids. Trimming took 7 bases from V and 1 from J, leaving 10 bases between them. The CDR3 loop is CASTRDRTNEKLFF. The CDR3 nucleotides read TGTGCCAGCACCCGAGACAGAACTAATGAAAAACTGTTTTTT.

This clone was detected once. This chain links TRBV30 with TRBJ2-7, with TRBD1 as a possible D gene (6 bases). This CDR3 comprises 15 residues. Germline-derived CDR1 and CDR2 are GTSNPN and SVGIG (reference sequence). The V and J ends lost 3 bases and 3 bases respectively, with 18 bases between them. CDR3 in amino acids: CAWSPVNRVFYEQYF. The CDR3 nucleotides are TGTGCCTGGAGCCCTGTGAACAGGGTATTCTACGAGCAGTACTTC.

The chain is built from TRBV2 and TRBJ2-1, with 13 bases matching TRBD2. Trimming cost V 11 bases and J 8 bases; bases outside gene matches: 9. The CDR3 consists of 14 residues. Looked up from germline, CDR1 is SNHLY and CDR2 is FYNNEI. The CDR3 DNA follows: TGTGCCGGGACCGGGACTAGCGGGATCGATGAGCAGTTCTTC. Amino acids: CAGTGTSGIDEQFF.

J is TRBJ2-1 and V is TRBV5-5; maybe TRBD1 (6 bases). Deletions cut 2 bases from V and 5 bases from J, with 8 bases between. The length of the CDR3 is 13 residues. CDR1 is SGHKS, CDR2 YYEKEE, per germline (reference sequence). CDR3 bases: TGTGCCAGCAGCTTTCAGGGGCACAATGAGCAGTTCTTC. It yields the protein CASSFQGHNEQFF. The entire variable domain, with the rest obtained from reference TRBV5-5 and TRBJ2-1, is as follows: DAGVTQSPTHLIKTRGQQVTLRCSPISGHKSVSWYQQVLGQGPQFIFQYYEKEERGRGNFPDRFSARQFPNYSSELNVNALLLGDSALYLCASSFQGHNEQFFGPGTRLTVL.

This chain links TRBV3-1 (or the pseudogene TRBV3-2) with TRBJ2-1; D perhaps matches TRBD2 (7 bases). The CDR3 runs to 14 residues. Germline CDR1 reads LGHDT; CDR2 reads YNNKEL (reference sequence). The ends were cut back, 4 bases at V and 8 bases at J, with 15 bases in the middle. This chain's CDR3 is CASSLKGGADEQFF. In nucleotides, the CDR3 is TGTGCCAGCAGCCTTAAAGGGGGGGCAGATGAGCAGTTCTTC.

The chain is built from TRBV9 and TRBJ2-7; TRBD2 aligns across 13 bases. Germline-derived CDR1 and CDR2 are SGDLS and YYNGEE. V gave up 7 bases and J gave up 6 bases; unmatched junction bases: 4. The CDR3 runs to 13 residues. The CDR3 DNA reads TGTGCCAGCCGGACTAGCGGGAGCGGCGAGCAGTACTTC. Amino acids: CASRTSGSGEQYF.

A few counts support this clone. J is TRBJ1-2 and V is TRBV5-1, with D possibly TRBD1 on 5 matching bases. V was shortened by 0 bases and J by 6 bases, with 12 bases between the two germline ends. Per the germline V gene, CDR1 is SGHRS and CDR2 is YFSETQ. CDR3 length: 14 residues. The CDR3 DNA reads as TGCGCCAGCAGCTTGGGGACAAGGGCGCATGGCTACACCTTC. Amino acid sequence: CASSLGTRAHGYTF.

J is TRBJ2-3 and V is TRBV5-1, with a tentative D call TRBD2 (5 bases). Germline loops: CDR1 SGHRS, CDR2 YFSETQ. Trimming removed 2 bases from V and 14 bases from J, with 12 bases in between. CDR3 size: 11 residues. Here the CDR3 reads CASSLDTGWYF. CDR3 DNA sequence: TGCGCCAGCAGCTTAGATACGGGATGGTATTTT.

The chain recombines TRBV5-1 with TRBJ2-7, with D unclear. This CDR3 has 12 residues. The ends were cut back, 0 bases at V and 3 bases at J, with 4 bases in the middle. Germline values: CDR1 SGHRS, CDR2 YFSETQ. The CDR3 here is CASSLVSYEQYF. CDR3 nucleotide sequence: TGCGCCAGCAGCTTGGTCAGCTACGAGCAGTACTTC.

J is TRBJ2-7 and V is TRBV7-2; the D gene is possibly TRBD1 (6 bases). V was pared by 7 bases and J by 2 bases, with 15 bases between. CDR1 and CDR2 (germline): SGHTA, FQGNSA. The CDR3 has 14 residues. The chain's CDR3 is CASTATGTTYEQYF. The CDR3 DNA follows: TGTGCCAGCACTGCGACCGGGACAACCTACGAGCAGTACTTC. The whole variable domain, filled in from reference TRBV7-2 and TRBJ2-7, reads GAGVSQSPSNKVTEKGKDVELRCDPISGHTALYWYRQSLGQGLEFLIYFQGNSAPDKSGLPSDRFSAERTGGSVSTLTIQRTQQEDSAVYLCASTATGTTYEQYFGPGTRLTVT.

J is TRBJ2-3 and V is TRBV6-5; 7 bases match TRBD2. Germline values: CDR1 MNHEY, CDR2 SVGAGI. The length of the CDR3 is 13 residues. DNA of the CDR3: TGTGCACTCGGCACCGGGGGGACAGATACGCAGTATTTT. Amino acids: CALGTGGTDTQYF.